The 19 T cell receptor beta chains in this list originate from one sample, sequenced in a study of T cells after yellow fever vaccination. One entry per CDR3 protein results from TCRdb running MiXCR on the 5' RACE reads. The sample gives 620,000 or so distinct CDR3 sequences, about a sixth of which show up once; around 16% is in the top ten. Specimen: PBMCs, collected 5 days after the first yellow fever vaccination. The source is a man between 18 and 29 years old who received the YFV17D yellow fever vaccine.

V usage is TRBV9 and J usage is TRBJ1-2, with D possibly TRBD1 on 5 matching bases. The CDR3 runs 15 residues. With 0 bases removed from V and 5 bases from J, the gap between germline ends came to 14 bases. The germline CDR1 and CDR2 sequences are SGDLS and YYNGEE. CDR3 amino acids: CASSVGTPRGYGYTF. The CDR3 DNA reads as TGTGCCAGCAGCGTAGGAACCCCACGGGGGTATGGCTACACCTTC.

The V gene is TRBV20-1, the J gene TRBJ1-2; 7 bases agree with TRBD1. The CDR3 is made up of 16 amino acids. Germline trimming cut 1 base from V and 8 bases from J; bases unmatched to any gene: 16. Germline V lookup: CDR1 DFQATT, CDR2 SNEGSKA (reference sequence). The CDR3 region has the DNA TGCAGTGCTAGAGTCCCCCACCGACAGGGCCCCTTAGGCTACACCTTC. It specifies CSARVPHRQGPLGYTF.

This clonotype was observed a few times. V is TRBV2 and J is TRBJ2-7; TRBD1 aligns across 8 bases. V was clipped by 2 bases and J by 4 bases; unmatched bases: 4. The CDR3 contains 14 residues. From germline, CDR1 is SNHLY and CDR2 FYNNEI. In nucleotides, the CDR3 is TGTGCCAGCAGTGAACAGGGGGCTGGATACGAGCAGTACGTC. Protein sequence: CASSEQGAGYEQYV.

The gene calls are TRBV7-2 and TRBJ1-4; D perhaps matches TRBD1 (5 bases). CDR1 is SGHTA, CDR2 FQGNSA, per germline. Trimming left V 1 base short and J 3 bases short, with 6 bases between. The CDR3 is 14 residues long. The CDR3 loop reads CASSLETANEKLFF. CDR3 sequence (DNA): TGTGCCAGCAGCTTAGAGACAGCTAATGAAAAACTGTTTTTT.

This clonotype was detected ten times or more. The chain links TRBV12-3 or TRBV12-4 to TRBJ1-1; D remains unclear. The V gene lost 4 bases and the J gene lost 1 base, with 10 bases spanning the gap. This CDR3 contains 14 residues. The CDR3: CASSSADSNTEAFF. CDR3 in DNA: TGTGCCAGCAGTTCAGCAGATTCGAACACTGAAGCTTTCTTT.

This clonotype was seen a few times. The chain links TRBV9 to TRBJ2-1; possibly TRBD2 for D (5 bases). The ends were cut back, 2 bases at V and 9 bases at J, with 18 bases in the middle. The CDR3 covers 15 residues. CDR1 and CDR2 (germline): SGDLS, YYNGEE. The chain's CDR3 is CASSVEEFIRGEQFF. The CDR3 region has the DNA TGTGCCAGCAGCGTGGAGGAATTTATTAGAGGTGAGCAGTTCTTC.

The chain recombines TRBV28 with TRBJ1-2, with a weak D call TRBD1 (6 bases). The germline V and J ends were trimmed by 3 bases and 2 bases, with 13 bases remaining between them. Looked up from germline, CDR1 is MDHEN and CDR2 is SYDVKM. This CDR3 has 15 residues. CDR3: CASSFSRGENYGYTF. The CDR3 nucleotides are TGTGCCAGCAGTTTTTCCAGGGGAGAGAACTATGGCTACACCTTC.

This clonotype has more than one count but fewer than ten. In DNA form, the CDR3 reads TGTGCCAGCAGCTTCGGGACCCGGTGGAATGAGCAGTTCTTC. Its protein is CASSFGTRWNEQFF. The chain recombines TRBV7-2 with TRBJ2-1, with D possibly called TRBD1 or TRBD2 (5 bases each). The V gene's germline CDR1 is SGHTA and CDR2 FQGNSA. Trimming shortened V by 3 bases and J by 7 bases, and 13 bases separated the two germline ends. CDR3 size: 14 residues.

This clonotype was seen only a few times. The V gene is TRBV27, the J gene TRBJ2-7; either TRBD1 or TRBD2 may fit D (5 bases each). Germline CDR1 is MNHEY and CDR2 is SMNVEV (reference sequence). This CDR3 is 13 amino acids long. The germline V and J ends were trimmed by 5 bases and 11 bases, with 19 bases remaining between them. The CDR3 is CASSPGLGDAKYV. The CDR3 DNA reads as TGTGCCAGCAGTCCGGGGTTGGGGGACGCGAAGTACGTC.

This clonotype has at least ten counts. Here the CDR3 DNA reads TGTGCCAGCTCGCTGGTAATCACCGGGGAGCTGTTTTTT. It translates to CASSLVITGELFF. The V gene is TRBV12-3 or TRBV12-4, the J gene TRBJ2-2; D remains unclear. The CDR3 runs 13 residues. V was cut by 8 bases and J by 4 bases, with 11 bases left in between.

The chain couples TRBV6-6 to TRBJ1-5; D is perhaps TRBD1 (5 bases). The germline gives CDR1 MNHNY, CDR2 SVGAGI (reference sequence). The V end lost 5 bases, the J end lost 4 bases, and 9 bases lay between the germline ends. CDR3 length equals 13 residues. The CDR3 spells CASSGQVNQPQHF. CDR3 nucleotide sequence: TGTGCCAGCAGTGGACAAGTTAATCAGCCCCAGCATTTT.

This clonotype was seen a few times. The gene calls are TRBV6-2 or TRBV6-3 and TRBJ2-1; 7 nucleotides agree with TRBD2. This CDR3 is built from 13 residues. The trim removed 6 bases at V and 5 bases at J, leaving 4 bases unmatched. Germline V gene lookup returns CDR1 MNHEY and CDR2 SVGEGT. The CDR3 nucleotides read TGTGCCAGCAGAAGGACTAGAAACAATGAGCAGTTCTTC. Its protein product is CASRRTRNNEQFF.

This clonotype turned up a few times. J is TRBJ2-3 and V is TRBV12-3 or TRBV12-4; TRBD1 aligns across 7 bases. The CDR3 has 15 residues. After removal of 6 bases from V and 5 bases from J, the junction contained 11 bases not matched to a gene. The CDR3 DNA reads TGTGCCAGCAGCGGACAGGCGCCCGGTGGAGATACGCAGTATTTT. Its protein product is CASSGQAPGGDTQYF.

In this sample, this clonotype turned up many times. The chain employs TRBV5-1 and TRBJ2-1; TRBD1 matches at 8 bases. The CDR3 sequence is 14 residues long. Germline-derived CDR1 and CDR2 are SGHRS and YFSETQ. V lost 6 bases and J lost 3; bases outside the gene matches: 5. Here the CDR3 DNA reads TGCGCCAGCACCCGACAGGGGTTCTACAATGAGCAGTTCTTC. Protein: CASTRQGFYNEQFF.

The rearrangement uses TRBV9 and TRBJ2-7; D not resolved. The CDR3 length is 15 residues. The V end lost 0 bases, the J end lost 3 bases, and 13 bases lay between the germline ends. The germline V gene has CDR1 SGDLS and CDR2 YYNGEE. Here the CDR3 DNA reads TGTGCCAGCAGCGTAGGTTCCGGGCAGGACTACGAGCAGTACTTC. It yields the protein CASSVGSGQDYEQYF.

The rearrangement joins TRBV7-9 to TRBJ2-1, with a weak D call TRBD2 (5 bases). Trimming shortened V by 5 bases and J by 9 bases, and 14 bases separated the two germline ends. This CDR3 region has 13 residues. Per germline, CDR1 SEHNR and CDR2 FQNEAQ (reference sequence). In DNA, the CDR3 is TGTGCCAGCAGCCACGTTCTAGCTGGTGAGCAGTTCTTC. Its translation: CASSHVLAGEQFF.

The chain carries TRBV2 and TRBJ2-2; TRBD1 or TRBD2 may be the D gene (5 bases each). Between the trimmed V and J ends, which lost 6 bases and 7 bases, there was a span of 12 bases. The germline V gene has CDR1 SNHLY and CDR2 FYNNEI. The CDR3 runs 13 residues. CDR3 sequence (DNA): TGTGCCAGCAGGTTCCAGGGAGACGGGGAGCTGTTTTTT. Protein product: CASRFQGDGELFF.

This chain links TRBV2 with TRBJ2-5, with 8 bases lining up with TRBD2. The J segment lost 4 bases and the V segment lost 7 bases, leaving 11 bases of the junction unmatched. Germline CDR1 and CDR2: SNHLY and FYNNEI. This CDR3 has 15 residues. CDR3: CASIEGLARRETQYF. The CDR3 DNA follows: TGTGCCAGCATCGAAGGACTAGCTAGGCGAGAGACCCAGTACTTC.

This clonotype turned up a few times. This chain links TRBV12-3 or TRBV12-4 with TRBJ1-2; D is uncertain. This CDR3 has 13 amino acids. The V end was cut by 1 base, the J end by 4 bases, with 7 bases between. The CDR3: CASSLEGIYGYTF. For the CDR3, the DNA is TGTGCCAGCAGTTTAGAGGGAATCTATGGCTACACCTTC.